Following are 19 T cell receptor beta chains from one sample sequenced in a study of T cell changes during pregnancy in multiple sclerosis. The method was immunoSEQ multiplex PCR; TCRdb's version includes in-frame clones alone and lacks a portion of them. The table shows fewer than 85,000 clones, with roughly 93% occurring only once. The sequencing here drew on peripheral blood, taken in the third trimester of pregnancy. Receptors were obtained from a female donor with multiple sclerosis, enrolled in a pregnancy study.

V and J are TRBV25-1 and TRBJ1-2; D call uncertain. The CDR3 consists of 13 residues. Germline values: CDR1 MGHDK, CDR2 SYGVNS. Deletions cut 6 bases from V and 6 bases from J, with 14 bases between. The DNA for the CDR3 is TGTGCCAGCAGCTCCGTCGTTTCCCATGGCTACACCTTC. Amino acids: CASSSVVSHGYTF.

The chain employs TRBV6-5 and TRBJ2-7; 9 bases map to TRBD1. V lost 6 bases to trimming and J lost 0 bases; unmatched junction nucleotides: 3. This CDR3 has 14 amino acids. Germline loops: CDR1 MNHEY, CDR2 SVGAGI. The CDR3 DNA sequence: TGTGCCAGCAGGGGGGACAGGGACTCCTACGAGCAGTACTTC. Its protein product is CASRGDRDSYEQYF.

The CDR3 sequence: CATIPGTGDPGYTF. Here the CDR3 DNA reads TGTGCCACCATACCCGGCACAGGGGATCCTGGCTACACCTTC. This chain joins TRBV10-3 and TRBJ1-2, with TRBD1 matching over 7 bases. This CDR3 is 14 amino acids long. The junction had 15 bases not matched to a gene; V was cut back by 10 bases and J by 7 bases. In germline, CDR1 is ENHRY, CDR2 SYGVKD.

The chain combines TRBV9 with TRBJ2-3; maybe TRBD2 (7 bases). V lost 2 bases to trimming and J lost 1 base, with 14 bases between them. CDR3 length: 16 residues. From germline, CDR1 is SGDLS and CDR2 YYNGEE. CDR3 loop: CASSVGGAGGTDTQYF. The CDR3 DNA is TGTGCCAGCAGCGTTGGGGGGGCAGGGGGCACAGATACGCAGTATTTT.

The gene calls are TRBV9 and TRBJ2-5; the match to TRBD1 covers 9 bases. CDR1 is SGDLS, CDR2 YYNGEE, per germline. The CDR3 length is 14 residues. V lost 2 bases, J lost 4 bases, and 3 bases stayed unmatched. CDR3 coding DNA: TGTGCCAGCAGCGTCGGGACAGGGCGAGAGACCCAGTACTTC. Translation gives CASSVGTGRETQYF.

The CDR3 DNA is TGTGCCAGCAGTTTGTCGGGACAATTTGGCTACACCTTC. The encoded protein is CASSLSGQFGYTF. The chain links TRBV27 to TRBJ1-2, with a weak D call TRBD1 (6 bases). CDR3 size: 13 residues. Trimming took 3 bases from V and 7 from J, leaving 12 bases between them. Germline lookup yields CDR1 MNHEY and CDR2 SMNVEV (reference sequence).

This chain connects TRBV27 to TRBJ1-4, with TRBD1 matching over 8 bases. With 5 bases clipped from V and 7 bases from J, the junction kept 15 bases outside the gene matches. CDR3 length: 17 residues. CDR1 and CDR2 from the germline V gene are MNHEY and SMNVEV (reference sequence). In DNA form, the CDR3 reads TGTGCCAGCAGTGTGACCGGGACAGGCTTTTTAGGTGAAAAACTGTTTTTT. It translates to CASSVTGTGFLGEKLFF.

The chain couples TRBV4-1 to TRBJ1-3, with a possible D match to TRBD1 (6 bases). This CDR3 is built from 14 residues. Germline-derived CDR1 and CDR2 are MGHRA and YSYEKL. Deletions cut 4 bases from V and 7 bases from J, with 14 bases between. This CDR3 is CASSRGRSRNTIYF. The CDR3 nucleotides are TGCGCCAGCAGCCGGGGGCGCAGCCGGAACACCATATATTTT.

V is TRBV27 and J is TRBJ2-2; a weak D match, TRBD1 (6 bases). The CDR3 runs to 19 residues. Germline assignment: CDR1 MNHEY and CDR2 SMNVEV (reference sequence). Trimming removed 4 bases at V and 1 base at J, with 22 bases between. CDR3 in DNA: TGTGCCAGCAGTTGGTTAGCCCCCGGGACACAATTGAACACCGGGGAGCTGTTTTTT. It translates to CASSWLAPGTQLNTGELFF.

This chain uses TRBV2 with TRBJ1-5; D is possibly TRBD1 (6 bases). The germline gives CDR1 SNHLY, CDR2 FYNNEI. The CDR3 has 17 amino acids. Trimming removed 5 bases at V and 0 bases at J, with 17 bases between. The CDR3 protein is CASSTGDTLLSNQPQHF. The CDR3 bases are TGTGCCAGCAGTACCGGGGACACATTGCTTAGCAATCAGCCCCAGCATTTT.

The rearrangement links TRBV5-4 to TRBJ2-7; the match to TRBD2 covers 7 bases. V lost 3 bases to trimming and J lost 6 bases; unmatched junction nucleotides: 9. The CDR3 has 14 residues. In germline, CDR1 is SGHNT, CDR2 YYREEE (reference sequence). In DNA, the CDR3 is TGTGCCAGCAGCTCTCGGGCGGGGGTAGGCGAGCAGTACTTC. Residues: CASSSRAGVGEQYF.

V usage is TRBV11-3 and J usage is TRBJ1-1; TRBD1 might be the D (5 bases). Germline CDR1 is SGHNT and CDR2 is YENEEA. Deletions cut 1 base from V and 4 bases from J, with 7 bases between. The CDR3 is 13 residues long. The CDR3 sequence: CASSLARGTEAFF. CDR3 in DNA: TGTGCCAGCAGCTTAGCAAGGGGCACTGAAGCTTTCTTT.

The rearrangement uses TRBV7-2 and TRBJ1-2; D gene ambiguous. Germline lookup yields CDR1 SGHTA and CDR2 FQGNSA. Trimming took off 5 bases at V and 0 bases at J, with 13 bases between the two ends. The CDR3 length is 15 residues. The CDR3 nucleotides read TGTGCCAGCAGCGTCGACACACCCTCTAACTATGGCTACACCTTC. Protein: CASSVDTPSNYGYTF. The full variable domain, with the rest looked up from reference TRBV7-2 and TRBJ1-2, is GAGVSQSPSNKVTEKGKDVELRCDPISGHTALYWYRQSLGQGLEFLIYFQGNSAPDKSGLPSDRFSAERTGGSVSTLTIQRTQQEDSAVYLCASSVDTPSNYGYTFGSGTRLTVV.

The rearrangement uses TRBV6-5 and TRBJ1-5; possible D gene TRBD1, 5 bases. Trimming pared 0 bases from V and 4 bases from J, leaving 10 bases between. Germline-derived CDR1 and CDR2 are MNHEY and SVGAGI. The CDR3 has 15 residues. The CDR3: CASSYSGQSNQPQHF. The DNA of the CDR3 is TGTGCCAGCAGTTACTCGGGGCAGTCGAATCAGCCCCAGCATTTT.

The V call is TRBV4-2, the J call TRBJ1-5; TRBD1 matches at 7 bases. V was clipped by 1 base and J by 4 bases; unmatched bases: 7. Germline CDR1 reads LGHNA; CDR2 reads YNFKEQ. The CDR3 sequence is 16 residues long. CDR3 in DNA: TGTGCCAGCAGCCAAGCCGGAGGGACAGTAAATCAGCCCCAGCATTTT. Translation: CASSQAGGTVNQPQHF.

The rearrangement links TRBV27 to TRBJ1-5, with no clear D. Germline loops: CDR1 MNHEY, CDR2 SMNVEV (reference sequence). Trimming took 8 bases from V and 7 from J, leaving 9 bases between them. The CDR3 extends over 11 amino acids. CDR3: CASGLFQPQHF. In nucleotides, the CDR3 is TGTGCCAGCGGCCTCTTCCAGCCCCAGCATTTT.

The gene calls are TRBV5-1 and TRBJ1-2; TRBD1 agrees at 9 bases. With V trimmed by 2 bases and J by 4 bases, 6 bases remained unmatched. Germline V gene lookup returns CDR1 SGHRS and CDR2 YFSETQ. The CDR3 spans 15 residues. CDR3 DNA sequence: TGCGCCAGCAGCTTAGGGGGACAGGGTGGCTATGGCTACACCTTC. Translating gives CASSLGGQGGYGYTF.

The J gene is TRBJ2-7, the V gene TRBV5-6; 10 bases line up with TRBD1. V gave up 0 bases and J gave up 7 bases; unmatched junction bases: 4. Germline V gene lookup returns CDR1 SGHDT and CDR2 YYEEEE. There are 14 residues in the CDR3. The CDR3 protein is CASSLGQGAWEQYF. CDR3 nucleotides: TGTGCCAGCAGCTTGGGACAGGGGGCCTGGGAGCAGTACTTC. Together with reference TRBV5-6 and TRBJ2-7, the CDR3 gives the full variable domain: DAGVTQSPTHLIKTRGQQVTLRCSPKSGHDTVSWYQQALGQGPQFIFQYYEEEERQRGNFPDRFSGHQFPNYSSELNVNALLLGDSALYLCASSLGQGAWEQYFGPGTRLTVT.

CDR3 bases: TGTGCCAGTAGTATAGGGGTACGGGGATGGGACACCGGGGAGCTGTTTTTT. Amino acids: CASSIGVRGWDTGELFF. The rearrangement links TRBV19 to TRBJ2-2, with a tentative D call TRBD2 (5 bases). CDR1 and CDR2 from the germline V gene are LNHDA and SQIVND (reference sequence). V was cut by 1 base and J by 3 bases, with 15 bases left in between. The CDR3 runs 17 residues. The full variable domain, completed using reference TRBV19 and TRBJ2-2, is DGGITQSPKYLFRKEGQNVTLSCEQNLNHDAMYWYRQDPGQGLRLIYYSQIVNDFQKGDIAEGYSVSREKKESFPLTVTSAQKNPTAFYLCASSIGVRGWDTGELFFGEGSRLTVL.